Each of the 7 T cell receptor beta chains below was sequenced from the same sample in a study of long-term antiretroviral therapy in people with HIV. Samples were assayed with immunoSEQ v3.0 at survey level. TCRdb's copy holds only in-frame clones and misses some; the assay was immunoSEQ multiplex PCR. The sample lists about 14,000 clones, around four fifths occurring once. The sample in question was unsorted PBMCs, obtained 1.8 years before starting antiretroviral therapy. Receptors were obtained from a woman in her thirties or forties with HIV.

This rearrangement joins TRBV25-1 to TRBJ2-1; no definite D call. V dropped 6 bases and J dropped 6 bases, with 12 bases sitting between them. The germline CDR1 and CDR2 sequences are MGHDK and SYGVNS. The CDR3 consists of 13 residues. CDR3 region: CASSGPLRNEQFF. CDR3 DNA sequence: TGTGCCAGCAGCGGGCCCCTACGCAATGAGCAGTTCTTC. The variable domain in full, completed from reference TRBV25-1 and TRBJ2-1, reads EADIYQTPRYLVIGTGKKITLECSQTMGHDKMYWYQQDPGMELHLIHYSYGVNSTEKGDLSSESTVSRIRTEHFPLTLESARPSHTSQYLCASSGPLRNEQFFGPGTRLTVL.

The chain joins TRBV16 to TRBJ1-1; D not certain. V was trimmed by 4 bases and J by 0 bases, leaving 21 bases between them. The CDR3 contains 18 residues. Germline V gene data show CDR1 as KGHSY and CDR2 as FQNENV. The CDR3 nucleotides read TGTGCCAGCAGCCTAACAACCCCACAAGACACGGTGAACACTGAAGCTTTCTTT. It yields the protein CASSLTTPQDTVNTEAFF.

The J gene is TRBJ2-7, the V gene TRBV6-1; 14 bases line up with TRBD2. Per germline, CDR1 MNHNS and CDR2 SASEGT. V shed 2 bases, J shed 2 bases, and the junction held 5 bases outside the gene matches. This CDR3 is 17 amino acids long. CDR3 amino acids: CASSEWTSGRYAYEQYF. For the CDR3, the DNA is TGTGCCAGCAGTGAATGGACTAGCGGGAGGTACGCCTACGAGCAGTACTTC.

J is TRBJ2-1 and V is TRBV29-1, with D possibly TRBD2 on 6 matching bases. The V gene's germline CDR1 is SQVTM and CDR2 ANQGSEA. Trimming cost V 4 bases and J 3 bases, with 13 bases left between them. The length of the CDR3 is 14 residues. The CDR3 region is CSVVADTSYNEQFF. The CDR3 coding sequence is TGCAGCGTTGTAGCGGACACCAGCTACAATGAGCAGTTCTTC.

The J gene is TRBJ2-7, the V gene TRBV5-1; D not resolved. This CDR3 is built from 14 residues. Germline values: CDR1 SGHRS, CDR2 YFSETQ. Deletions cut 0 bases from V and 6 bases from J, with 13 bases between. CDR3 residues: CASSLGGRGSEQYF. For the CDR3, the DNA is TGCGCCAGCAGCTTGGGAGGCCGTGGATCCGAGCAGTACTTC.

This chain links TRBV2 with TRBJ1-1; D gene unclear. CDR1 and CDR2 from the germline V gene are SNHLY and FYNNEI. The V gene lost 6 bases and the J gene lost 2 bases, with 10 bases spanning the gap. CDR3 length: 13 residues. The CDR3 here is CASSQAGNTEAFF. The CDR3 DNA sequence: TGTGCCAGCAGCCAAGCGGGTAACACTGAAGCTTTCTTT. The full variable domain, with the rest looked up from reference TRBV2 and TRBJ1-1, is EPEVTQTPSHQVTQMGQEVILRCVPISNHLYFYWYRQILGQKVEFLVSFYNNEISEKSEIFDDQFSVERPDGSNFTLKIRSTKLEDSAMYFCASSQAGNTEAFFGQGTRLTVV.

The J gene is TRBJ2-3, the V gene TRBV6-5; the match to TRBD2 covers 14 bases. The CDR3 extends over 13 amino acids. The trim removed 8 bases at V and 9 bases at J, leaving 4 bases unmatched. CDR1 is MNHEY, CDR2 SVGAGI, per germline. For the CDR3, the DNA is TGTGCCAGCTCGACTAGCGGGAGGGTAACGCAGTATTTT. Its translation is CASSTSGRVTQYF.